This T cell receptor (beta chain) was profiled in a study of human T cells and chemical hapten exposure (dated by TCRdb to the early 2020s). Background for the entire study: The libraries were sequenced as a pool, and the TCR yield per sample differed mostly because of small variations in library volumes within the pool. Both TCR alpha and TCR beta chains were sequenced from each blood RNA sample. This study followed changes in the peripheral blood TCR repertoire in vivo during primary and secondary sensitization of alopecia patients to the hapten diphenylcyclopropenone (DPC).

What the authors observed across the whole study: Repeated subsampling changed both the strength of the expansion versus patch-test correlation and the threshold at which the correlation became significant. DPC sensitization did not change the number of TCRs with a frequency above 1 in 1000, and there was no evidence of changes in global repertoire structure.

As a fraction of the sample, this clonotype is medium-sized (0.01 to 0.1%). Its recognized antigen is unknown. Base qualities are missing; no much larger clone stands one base away. The sample's time point label, decoded: healthy volunteer bleed at 6 weeks. Total RNA was isolated from unfractionated whole blood collected in Tempus Blood RNA tubes. As TCR sequencing controls, a few healthy volunteers were used, with blood taken at day 0, 2 weeks and 6 weeks. Receptors were amplified or captured by RACE. The sequencer was a NextSeq 500. During library preparation, unique molecular identifiers were attached to individual cDNA molecules so that TCRs could be counted in a quantitative, reproducible way. Regarding the original processing steps: The median number of TCRs per sample was around 100,000, ranging from about 20,000 to 750,000. The Decombinator software suite was used to annotate the V, J and CDR3 of the TCR reads. Every sample was subsampled to the same number of TCRs (28,000) for the PS versus PT1 abundance plots. TCRs were defined as expanded if absent before sensitization and observed at least eight times at the 2-week time point. TCRdb applied fastp at Q25 and MiXCR to the public reads, then kept only in-frame beta chains. Each CDR3 protein gets just one entry, which takes the most common genes and DNA from the rows behind it. The V and J calls were not made by the authors but by TCRdb's processing. Here the sample has some 31,000 distinct CDR3 sequences; around 5% occur a single time. Clones ranked in the top ten supply 9.5% to 15% of the sample.

Sequencing used whole blood. The TCR was taken from a human donor in good health. Some clones in this sample may be carry-over from other donors' samples.

For the CDR3, the sequence is CASTQTGWNEQFF. The nucleotide sequence is given as TGTGCCAGTACCCAGACAGGTTGGAATGAGCAGTTCTTC. The rearrangement combines TRBV19 with TRBJ2-1; a tentative D match to TRBD1 spans 6 bases. CDR1 and CDR2 are read off the germline V gene (reference sequence) as LNHDA and SQIVND. Relative to germline, V is 7 bases shorter and J is 7 bases shorter, with 14 bases between their ends. Taken from cysteine to phenylalanine, the CDR3 has 13 residues. Left in the record is the CDR3 DNA by itself, 39 bases read in frame from the first base.